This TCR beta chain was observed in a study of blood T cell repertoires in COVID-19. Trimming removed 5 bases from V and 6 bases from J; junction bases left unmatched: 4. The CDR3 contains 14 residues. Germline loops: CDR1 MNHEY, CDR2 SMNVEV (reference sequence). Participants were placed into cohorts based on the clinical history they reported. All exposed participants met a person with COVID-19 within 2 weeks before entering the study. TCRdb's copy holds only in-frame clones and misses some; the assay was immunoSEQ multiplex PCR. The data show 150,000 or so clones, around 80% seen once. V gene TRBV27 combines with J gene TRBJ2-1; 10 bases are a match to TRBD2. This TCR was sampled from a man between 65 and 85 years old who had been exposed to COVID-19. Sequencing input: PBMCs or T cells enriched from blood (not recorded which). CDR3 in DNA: TGTGCCAGCAGTGAAAGCGGGAGGGCCAATGAGCAGTTCTTC. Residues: CASSESGRANEQFF.